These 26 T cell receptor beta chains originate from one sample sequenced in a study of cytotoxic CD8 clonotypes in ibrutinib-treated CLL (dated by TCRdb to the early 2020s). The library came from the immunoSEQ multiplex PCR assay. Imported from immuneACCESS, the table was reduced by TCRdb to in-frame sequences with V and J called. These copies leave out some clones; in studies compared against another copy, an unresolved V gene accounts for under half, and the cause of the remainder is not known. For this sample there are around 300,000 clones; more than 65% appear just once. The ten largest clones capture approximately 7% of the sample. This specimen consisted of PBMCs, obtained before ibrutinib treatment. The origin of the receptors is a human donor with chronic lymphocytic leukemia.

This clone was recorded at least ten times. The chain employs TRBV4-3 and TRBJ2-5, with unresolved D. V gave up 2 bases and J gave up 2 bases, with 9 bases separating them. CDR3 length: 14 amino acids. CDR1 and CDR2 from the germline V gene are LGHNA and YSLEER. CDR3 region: CASSQSAEQETQYF. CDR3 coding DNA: TGCGCCAGCAGCCAATCGGCGGAGCAAGAGACCCAGTACTTC.

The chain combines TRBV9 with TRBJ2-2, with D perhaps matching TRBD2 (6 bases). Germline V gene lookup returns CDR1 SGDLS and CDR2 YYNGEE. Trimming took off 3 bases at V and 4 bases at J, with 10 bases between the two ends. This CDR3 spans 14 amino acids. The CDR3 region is CASSEPTSTGELFF. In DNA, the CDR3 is TGTGCCAGCAGCGAACCGACTAGCACCGGGGAGCTGTTTTTT. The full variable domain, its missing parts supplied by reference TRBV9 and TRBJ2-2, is DSGVTQTPKHLITATGQRVTLRCSPRSGDLSVYWYQQSLDQGLQFLIQYYNGEERAKGNILERFSAQQFPDLHSELNLSSLELGDSALYFCASSEPTSTGELFFGEGSRLTVL.

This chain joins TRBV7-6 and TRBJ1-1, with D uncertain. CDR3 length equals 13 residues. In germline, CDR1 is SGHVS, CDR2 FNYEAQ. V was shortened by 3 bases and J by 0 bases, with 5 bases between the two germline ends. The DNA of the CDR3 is TGTGCCAGCAGCTTTGGACTGAACACTGAAGCTTTCTTT. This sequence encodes CASSFGLNTEAFF.

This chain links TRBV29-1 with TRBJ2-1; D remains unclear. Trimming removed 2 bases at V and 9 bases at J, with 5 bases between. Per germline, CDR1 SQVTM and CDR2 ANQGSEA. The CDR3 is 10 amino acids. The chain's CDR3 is CSVESGEQFF. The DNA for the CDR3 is TGCAGCGTTGAATCCGGTGAGCAGTTCTTC.

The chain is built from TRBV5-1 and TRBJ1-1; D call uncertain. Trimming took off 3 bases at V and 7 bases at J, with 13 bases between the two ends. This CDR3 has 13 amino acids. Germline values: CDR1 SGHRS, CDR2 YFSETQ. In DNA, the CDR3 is TGCGCCAGCAGCTCTAACACGGGATATGAAGCTTTCTTT. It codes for CASSSNTGYEAFF.

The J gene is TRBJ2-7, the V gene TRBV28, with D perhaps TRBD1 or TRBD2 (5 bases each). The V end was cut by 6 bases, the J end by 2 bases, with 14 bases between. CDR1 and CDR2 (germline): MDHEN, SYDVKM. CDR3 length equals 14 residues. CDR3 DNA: TGTGCCAGCAGCGGGACCGGCTGGCCCTACGAGCAGTACTTC. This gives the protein CASSGTGWPYEQYF.

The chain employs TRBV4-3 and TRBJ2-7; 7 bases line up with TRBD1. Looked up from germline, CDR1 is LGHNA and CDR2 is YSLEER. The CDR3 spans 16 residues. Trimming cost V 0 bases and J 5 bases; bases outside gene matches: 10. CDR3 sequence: CASSQDLTDRRDEQYF. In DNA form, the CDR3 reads TGCGCCAGCAGCCAAGACCTAACGGACAGGCGGGACGAGCAGTACTTC.

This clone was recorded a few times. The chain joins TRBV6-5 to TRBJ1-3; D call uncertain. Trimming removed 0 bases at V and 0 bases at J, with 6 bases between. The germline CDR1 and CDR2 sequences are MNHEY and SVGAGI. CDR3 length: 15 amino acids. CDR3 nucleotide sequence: TGTGCCAGCAGTTACTCCAGCGTCTCTGGAAACACCATATATTTT. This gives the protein CASSYSSVSGNTIYF.

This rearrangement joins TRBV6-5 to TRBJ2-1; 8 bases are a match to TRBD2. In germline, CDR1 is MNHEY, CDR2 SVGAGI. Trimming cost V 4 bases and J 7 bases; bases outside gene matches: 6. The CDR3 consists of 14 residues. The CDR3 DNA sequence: TGTGCCAGCAGTTCCATCGGACTAGCAAATGAGCAGTTCTTC. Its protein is CASSSIGLANEQFF.

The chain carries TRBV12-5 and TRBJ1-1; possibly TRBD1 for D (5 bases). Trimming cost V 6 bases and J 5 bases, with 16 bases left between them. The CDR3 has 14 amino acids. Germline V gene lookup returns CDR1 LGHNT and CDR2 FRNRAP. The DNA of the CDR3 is TGTGCTAGTGGACCAGGAGGGGCATTTACTGAAGCTTTCTTT. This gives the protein CASGPGGAFTEAFF.

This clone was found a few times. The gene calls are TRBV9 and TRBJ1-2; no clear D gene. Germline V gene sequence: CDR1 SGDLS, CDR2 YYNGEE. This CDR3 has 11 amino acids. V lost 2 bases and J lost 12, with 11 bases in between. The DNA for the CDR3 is TGTGCCAGCAGCGTGTCCGGTTGGGACACCTTC. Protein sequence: CASSVSGWDTF.

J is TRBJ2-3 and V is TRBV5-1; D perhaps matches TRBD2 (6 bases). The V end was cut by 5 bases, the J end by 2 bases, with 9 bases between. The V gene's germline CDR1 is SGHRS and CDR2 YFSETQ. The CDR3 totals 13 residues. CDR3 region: CASSRDFTDTQYF. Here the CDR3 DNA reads TGCGCCAGCAGTCGGGACTTCACAGATACGCAGTATTTT.

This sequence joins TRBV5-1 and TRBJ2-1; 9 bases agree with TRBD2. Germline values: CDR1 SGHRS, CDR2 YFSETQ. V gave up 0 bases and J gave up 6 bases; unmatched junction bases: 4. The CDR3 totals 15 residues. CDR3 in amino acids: CASSLVAGDLNEQFF. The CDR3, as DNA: TGCGCCAGCAGCTTGGTAGCGGGGGACCTCAATGAGCAGTTCTTC. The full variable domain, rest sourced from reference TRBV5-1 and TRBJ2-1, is KAGVTQTPRYLIKTRGQQVTLSCSPISGHRSVSWYQQTPGQGLQFLFEYFSETQRNKGNFPGRFSGRQFSNSRSEMNVSTLELGDSALYLCASSLVAGDLNEQFFGPGTRLTVL.

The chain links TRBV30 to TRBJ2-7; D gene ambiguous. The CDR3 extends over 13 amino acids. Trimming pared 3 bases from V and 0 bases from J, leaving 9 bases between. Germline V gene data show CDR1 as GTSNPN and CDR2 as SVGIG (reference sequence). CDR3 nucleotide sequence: TGTGCCTGGAGCGCCGCGACCTCCTACGAGCAGTACTTC. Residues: CAWSAATSYEQYF.

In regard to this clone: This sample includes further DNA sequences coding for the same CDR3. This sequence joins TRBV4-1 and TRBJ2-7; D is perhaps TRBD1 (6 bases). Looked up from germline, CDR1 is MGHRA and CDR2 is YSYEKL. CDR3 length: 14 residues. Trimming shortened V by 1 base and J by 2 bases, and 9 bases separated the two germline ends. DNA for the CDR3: TGCGCCAGCAGCCAAGCAACAGGGCCCTACGAGCAGTACTTC. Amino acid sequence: CASSQATGPYEQYF.

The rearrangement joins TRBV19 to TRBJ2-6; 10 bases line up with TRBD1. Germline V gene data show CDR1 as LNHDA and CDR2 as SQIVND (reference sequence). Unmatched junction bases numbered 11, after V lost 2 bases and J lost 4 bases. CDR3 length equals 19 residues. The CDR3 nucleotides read TGTGCCAGTAGTATATTTCGGGACAGGGGAATGTGGGGGGCCAACGTCCTGACTTTC. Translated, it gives CASSIFRDRGMWGANVLTF.

The DNA of the CDR3 is TGTGCCAGCAGGGGACAGGGGGCGGATGGCTACACCTTC. This encodes CASRGQGADGYTF. This chain joins TRBV6-6 and TRBJ1-2; 12 bases match TRBD1. V lost 6 bases and J lost 6; bases outside the gene matches: 2. Germline lookup yields CDR1 MNHNY and CDR2 SVGAGI (reference sequence). This CDR3 spans 13 amino acids.

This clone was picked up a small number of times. CDR3 residues: CASGLAGGPVGELFF. CDR3 coding DNA: TGTGCCAGCGGACTAGCGGGAGGGCCGGTCGGGGAGCTGTTTTTT. The gene calls are TRBV2 and TRBJ2-2, with 15 bases matching TRBD2. Trimming at V came to 8 bases and at J to 7 bases, leaving 5 bases not matched to a gene. Per the germline V gene, CDR1 is SNHLY and CDR2 is FYNNEI. The CDR3 totals 15 residues.

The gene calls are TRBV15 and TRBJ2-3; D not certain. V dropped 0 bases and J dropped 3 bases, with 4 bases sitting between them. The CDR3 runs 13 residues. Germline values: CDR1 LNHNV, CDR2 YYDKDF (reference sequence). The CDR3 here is CATSRDVTDTQYF. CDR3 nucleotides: TGTGCCACCAGCAGAGATGTGACAGATACGCAGTATTTT.

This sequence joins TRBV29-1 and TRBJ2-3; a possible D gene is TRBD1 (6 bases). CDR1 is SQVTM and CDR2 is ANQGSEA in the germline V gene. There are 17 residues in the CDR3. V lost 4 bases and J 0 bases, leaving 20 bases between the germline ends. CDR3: CSVVQRYRVFSTDTQYF. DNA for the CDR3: TGCAGCGTTGTTCAAAGATACAGGGTCTTTAGCACAGATACGCAGTATTTT.

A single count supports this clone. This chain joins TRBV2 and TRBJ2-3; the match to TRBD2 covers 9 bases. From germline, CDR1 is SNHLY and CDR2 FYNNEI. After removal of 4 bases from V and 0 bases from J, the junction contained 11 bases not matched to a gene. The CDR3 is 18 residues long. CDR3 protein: CASSGPGLAVTSTDTQYF. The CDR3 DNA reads TGTGCCAGCAGTGGACCGGGACTAGCAGTCACTAGCACAGATACGCAGTATTTT.

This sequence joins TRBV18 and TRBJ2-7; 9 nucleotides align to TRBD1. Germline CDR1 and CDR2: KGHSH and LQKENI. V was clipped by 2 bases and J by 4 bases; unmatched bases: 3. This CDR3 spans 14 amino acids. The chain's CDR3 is CASSPGTGSYEQYF. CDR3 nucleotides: TGTGCCAGCTCACCAGGGACAGGGTCTTACGAGCAGTACTTC. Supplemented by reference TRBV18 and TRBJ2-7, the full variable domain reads NAGVMQNPRHLVRRRGQEARLRCSPMKGHSHVYWYRQLPEEGLKFMVYLQKENIIDESGMPKERFSAEFPKEGPSILRIQQVVRGDSAAYFCASSPGTGSYEQYFGPGTRLTVT.

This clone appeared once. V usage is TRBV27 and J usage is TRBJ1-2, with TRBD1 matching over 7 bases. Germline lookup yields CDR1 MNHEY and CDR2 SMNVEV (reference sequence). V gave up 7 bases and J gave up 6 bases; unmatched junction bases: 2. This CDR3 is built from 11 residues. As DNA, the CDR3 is TGTGCCAGCACAGGGGGTCATGGCTACACCTTC. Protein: CASTGGHGYTF.

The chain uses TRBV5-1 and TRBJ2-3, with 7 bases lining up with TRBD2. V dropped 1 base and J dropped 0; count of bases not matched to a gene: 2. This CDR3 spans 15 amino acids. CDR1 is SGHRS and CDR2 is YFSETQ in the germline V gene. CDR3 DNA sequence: TGCGCCAGCAGCTTGACTAGCGTGAGCACAGATACGCAGTATTTT. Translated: CASSLTSVSTDTQYF.

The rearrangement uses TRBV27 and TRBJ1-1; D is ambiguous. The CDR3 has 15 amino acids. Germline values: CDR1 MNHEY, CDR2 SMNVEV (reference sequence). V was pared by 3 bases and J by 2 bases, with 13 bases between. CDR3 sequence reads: CASSFGRQANTEAFF. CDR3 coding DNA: TGTGCCAGCAGTTTTGGTCGGCAAGCTAACACTGAAGCTTTCTTT.

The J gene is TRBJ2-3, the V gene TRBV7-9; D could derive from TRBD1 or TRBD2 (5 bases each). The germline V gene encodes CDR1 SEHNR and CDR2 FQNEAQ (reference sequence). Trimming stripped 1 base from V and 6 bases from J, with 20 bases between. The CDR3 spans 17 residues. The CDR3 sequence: CASSLDGFGGDEDTQYF. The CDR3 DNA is TGTGCCAGCAGCTTAGATGGGTTTGGGGGAGACGAGGATACGCAGTATTTT.